The clone carrying this T cell receptor (beta chain) was counted only a few times. Its antigen is not known. This sample was taken from a study of PD-L1 blockade in urothelial cancer. In the study overall: Each patient had 0 to 3 earlier chemotherapy regimens. T cells were counted in tumor samples, and the median count was roughly 1,500. Regarding the study as a whole: It was durable-benefit patients whose tumor-associated blood clones expanded more at 3 weeks.

V lost 5 bases and J 4 bases, leaving 17 bases between the germline ends. Germline loops: CDR1 LNHNV, CDR2 YYDKDF (reference sequence). This CDR3 has 16 amino acids. Sequenced by immunoSEQ multiplex PCR; TCRdb stores in-frame clones only, minus some. The top ten clones hold about 9.8% of a sample with just over 35,000 clones, approximately 40% of them seen once. The chain couples TRBV15 to TRBJ1-4; D possibly corresponds to TRBD1 (5 bases). The material was tumor tissue, obtained before atezolizumab (anti-PD-L1) treatment. This TCR derives from a man in his sixties with urothelial cancer. This chain's CDR3 is CATSSPEGAYNEKLFF. The DNA of the CDR3 is TGTGCCACCAGCTCCCCGGAAGGGGCTTATAATGAAAAACTGTTTTTT.